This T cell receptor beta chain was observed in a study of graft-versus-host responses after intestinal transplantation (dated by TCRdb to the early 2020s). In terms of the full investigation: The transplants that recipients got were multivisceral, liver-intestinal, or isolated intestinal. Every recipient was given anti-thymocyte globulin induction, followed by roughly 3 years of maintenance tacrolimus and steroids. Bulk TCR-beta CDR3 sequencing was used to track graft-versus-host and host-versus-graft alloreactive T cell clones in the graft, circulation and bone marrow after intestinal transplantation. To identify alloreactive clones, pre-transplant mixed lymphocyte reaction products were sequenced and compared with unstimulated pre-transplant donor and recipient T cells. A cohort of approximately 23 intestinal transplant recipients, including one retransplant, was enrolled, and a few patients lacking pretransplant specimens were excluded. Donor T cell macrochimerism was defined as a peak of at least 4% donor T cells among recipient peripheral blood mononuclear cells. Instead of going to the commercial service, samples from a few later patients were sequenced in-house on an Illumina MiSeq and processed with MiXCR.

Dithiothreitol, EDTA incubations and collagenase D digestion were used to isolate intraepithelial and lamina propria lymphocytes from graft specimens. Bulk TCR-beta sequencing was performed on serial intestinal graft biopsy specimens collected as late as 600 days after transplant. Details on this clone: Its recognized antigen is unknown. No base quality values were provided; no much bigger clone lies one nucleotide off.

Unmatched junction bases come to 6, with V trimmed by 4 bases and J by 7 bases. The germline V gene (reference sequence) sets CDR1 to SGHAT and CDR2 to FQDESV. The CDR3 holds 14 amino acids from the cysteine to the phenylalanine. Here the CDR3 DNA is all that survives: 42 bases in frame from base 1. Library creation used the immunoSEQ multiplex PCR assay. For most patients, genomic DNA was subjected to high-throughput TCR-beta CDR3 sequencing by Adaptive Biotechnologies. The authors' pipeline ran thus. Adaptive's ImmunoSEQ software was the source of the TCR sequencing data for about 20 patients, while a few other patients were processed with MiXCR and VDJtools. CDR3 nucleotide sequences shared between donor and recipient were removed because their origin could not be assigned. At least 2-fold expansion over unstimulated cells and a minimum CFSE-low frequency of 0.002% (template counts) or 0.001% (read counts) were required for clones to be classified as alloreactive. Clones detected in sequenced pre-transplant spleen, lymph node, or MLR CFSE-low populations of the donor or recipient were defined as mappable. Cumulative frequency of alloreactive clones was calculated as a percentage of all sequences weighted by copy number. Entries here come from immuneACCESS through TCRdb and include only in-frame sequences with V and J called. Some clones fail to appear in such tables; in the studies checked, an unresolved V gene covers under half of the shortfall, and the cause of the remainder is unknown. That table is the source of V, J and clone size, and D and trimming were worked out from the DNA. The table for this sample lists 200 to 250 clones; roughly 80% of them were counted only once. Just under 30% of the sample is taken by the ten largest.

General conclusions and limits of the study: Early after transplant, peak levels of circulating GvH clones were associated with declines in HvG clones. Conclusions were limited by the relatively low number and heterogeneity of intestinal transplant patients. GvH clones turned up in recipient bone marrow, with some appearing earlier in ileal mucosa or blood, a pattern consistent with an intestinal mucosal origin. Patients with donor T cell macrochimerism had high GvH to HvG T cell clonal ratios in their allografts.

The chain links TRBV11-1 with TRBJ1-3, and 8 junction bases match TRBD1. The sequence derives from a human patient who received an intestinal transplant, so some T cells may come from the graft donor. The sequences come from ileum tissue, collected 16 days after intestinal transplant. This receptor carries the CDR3 CASSSIRQGNTIYF. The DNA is TGTGCCAGCAGCTCCATTCGACAGGGGAACACCATATATTTT.